Reported below is one T cell receptor beta chain. These data belong to a study of T cells in Graves' hyperthyroidism and ophthalmopathy. From RNA transcripts, TCR beta CDR3 regions were amplified. During a first-round RT-PCR of the TCR CDR3, the HTBI primer set was used. TCRdb redid the calling of the multiplex PCR reads with MiXCR, one entry per CDR3 protein. The sample records just over 550,000 distinct CDR3 sequences, roughly 46% being singletons. V lost 5 bases and J lost 6; bases outside the gene matches: 7. CDR1 SGHTA and CDR2 FQGNSA come from the germline V gene. The CDR3 loop spans 16 amino acids.

V and J are TRBV7-2 and TRBJ2-3; 14 bases are a match to TRBD2. Sample: peripheral blood or thyroid tissue (not recorded which). The receptor comes from a young woman with Graves' hyperthyroidism. Here the CDR3 DNA reads TGTGCCAGCAGCCAGACTAGCGGGAGGGCCTCGGATACGCAGTATTTT. It specifies CASSQTSGRASDTQYF.